Listed below are T cell receptor beta chains from one sample, sequenced in a study of T cells in Graves' hyperthyroidism and ophthalmopathy. In TCRdb, the multiplex PCR reads were re-called with MiXCR into one record per CDR3 protein. This sample has some 560,000 distinct CDR3 sequences; 14% occur once, and the top ten carry approximately 13%. The material sequenced was blood. These TCRs come from a woman in her 40s with Graves' hyperthyroidism. Each CDR3 is given with its conserved first and last residue. A D gene is named only where the DNA matches it firmly. Clone size is shown for a subset of rows, as once, few, many or a class of expanded clone.

CASSQDHNSADPNTGELFF	TGCGCCAGCAGCCAAGACCATAATTCAGCGGACCCGAACACCGGGGAGCTGTTTTTT	.	many	TRBV4-1	TRBJ2-2
CSARIDLANYGYTF	TGCAGTGCTAGAATCGACCTAGCTAACTATGGCTACACCTTC	.	many	TRBV20-1	TRBJ1-2
CASSSASGRAYEQYF	TGTGCCAGCAGTTCGGCTAGCGGGAGGGCCTACGAGCAGTACTTC	TRBD2	many	TRBV27	TRBJ2-7
CASRQREWGYEQYF	TGTGCCTCTCGTCAGCGGGAGTGGGGCTACGAGCAGTACTTC	TRBD2	many	TRBV2	TRBJ2-7
CASSGGEEQYF	TGTGCCAGCAGCGGGGGCGAGGAGCAGTACTTC	.	many	TRBV5-6	TRBJ2-7
CASSLVAGGSGELFF	TGCGCCAGCAGCTTGGTAGCGGGAGGTTCGGGGGAGCTGTTTTTT	TRBD2	few	TRBV5-1	TRBJ2-2
CASSQYPSYEQYF	TGCGCCAGCAGCCAATATCCGAGCTACGAGCAGTACTTC	.	few	TRBV4-1	TRBJ2-7
CASSDTVVEQYF	TGTGCCAGCAGTGACACGGTGGTGGAGCAGTACTTC	.	.	TRBV6-1	TRBJ2-7
CASSLGPQRSTDTQYF	TGTGCCAGCAGCTTGGGACCCCAACGTAGCACAGATACGCAGTATTTT	.	.	TRBV5-4	TRBJ2-3
CASSETGTPQHF	TGTGCCAGCAGTGAAACCGGGACACCCCAGCATTTT	.	many	TRBV2	TRBJ1-5
CASGNRDRWDSPLHF	TGTGCCAGCGGAAATCGGGACAGGTGGGACTCACCCCTCCACTTT	TRBD1	.	TRBV19	TRBJ1-6
CSALEGGANVLTF	TGCAGTGCTCTTGAAGGTGGGGCCAACGTCCTGACTTTC	.	few	TRBV20-1	TRBJ2-6
CASRARSGDGYTF	TGTGCCAGCAGGGCAAGAAGTGGAGATGGCTACACCTTC	.	.	TRBV3-1	TRBJ1-2
CASNWPSQGTGELFF	TGTGCCAGCAATTGGCCTTCACAGGGCACCGGGGAGCTGTTTTTT	.	.	TRBV4-2	TRBJ2-2
CASSDLGLQSSYNEQFF	TGTGCCAGCAGTGACCTGGGACTCCAGAGCTCCTACAATGAGCAGTTCTTC	.	few	TRBV2	TRBJ2-1
CASGSLRWGSGANVLTF	TGTGCCAGCGGATCATTGAGGTGGGGAAGTGGGGCCAACGTCCTGACTTTC	.	.	TRBV28	TRBJ2-6
CAISESERAQYF	TGTGCCATCAGTGAGTCTGAAAGGGCGCAGTATTTT	.	few	TRBV10-3	TRBJ2-3
CASSYSDGKGTEAFF	TGTGCCAGCAGTTACTCCGACGGAAAAGGGACTGAAGCTTTCTTT	.	many	TRBV6-6	TRBJ1-1
CASFRPGTGGDEKLFF	TGTGCCAGCTTCCGCCCGGGGACGGGAGGAGATGAAAAACTGTTTTTT	.	.	TRBV2	TRBJ1-4
CASSPPAGNQETQYF	TGTGCCAGCAGCCCGCCCGCCGGCAATCAAGAGACCCAGTACTTC	.	many	TRBV7-9	TRBJ2-5
CASSLASGRTLYTDTQYF	TGCGCCAGCAGCTTGGCTAGCGGGCGAACACTCTACACAGATACGCAGTATTTT	TRBD2	few	TRBV5-1	TRBJ2-3
CASSRLHGTEAFF	TGTGCCAGCAGCCGGCTCCACGGGACTGAAGCTTTCTTT	.	.	TRBV7-3	TRBJ1-1
CASSVGDSSPNEQFF	TGCGCCAGCAGCGTTGGGGACTCTTCGCCCAATGAGCAGTTCTTC	.	few	TRBV5-1	TRBJ2-1